Shown below are 19 T cell receptor beta chains from a single sample sequenced in a study of graft-versus-host responses after intestinal transplantation. No antigen has been assigned to these receptors. Sequencing was performed with immunoSEQ multiplex PCR; in TCRdb, only in-frame clones are kept and a portion is missing. The table includes about 93,000 clones, about 93% detected once. The sequences come from unstimulated CD8+ T cells sorted from spleen or lymph node cells, collected before intestinal transplant. The receptors come from a human donor who received an intestinal transplant.

The chain links TRBV10-2 to TRBJ1-5, with D possibly TRBD1 on 6 matching bases. The CDR3 extends over 13 amino acids. The ends were cut back, 6 bases at V and 7 bases at J, with 13 bases in the middle. Germline lookup yields CDR1 WSHSY and CDR2 SAAADI. CDR3 amino acids: CASRFGQSQPQHF. For the CDR3, the DNA is TGCGCCAGCAGGTTCGGACAGTCCCAGCCCCAGCATTTT.

The chain employs TRBV25-1 and TRBJ2-1, with D possibly matching TRBD1 (6 bases). The CDR3 covers 13 residues. The V and J ends lost 7 bases and 4 bases respectively, with 11 bases between them. Germline CDR1 is MGHDK and CDR2 is SYGVNS. The CDR3 DNA is TGTGCCAGCATTACAGGACAGTACAATGAGCAGTTCTTC. As protein: CASITGQYNEQFF.

The rearrangement uses TRBV7-9 and TRBJ2-3, with 15 bases that match TRBD2. Per the germline V gene, CDR1 is SEHNR and CDR2 is FQNEAQ (reference sequence). V lost 10 bases, J lost 5 bases, and 4 bases stayed unmatched. The CDR3 loop spans 14 amino acids. CDR3: CAIQGLAGGDTQYF. For the CDR3, the DNA is TGTGCCATCCAGGGACTAGCGGGAGGAGATACGCAGTATTTT.

This chain links TRBV7-2 with TRBJ1-1; D perhaps matches TRBD1 (6 bases). This CDR3 is built from 16 residues. Germline CDR1 reads SGHTA; CDR2 reads FQGNSA. V shed 2 bases and J shed 1 base, with 14 bases lying between them. The CDR3 nucleotides read TGTGCCAGCAGCTTATATTTCCAGGGGAGGAACACTGAAGCTTTCTTT. Its translation is CASSLYFQGRNTEAFF.

A single count supports this clone. The CDR3, as DNA: TGTGCCAGTAGTGGGACTAGCGGGAGTACCGAGCAGTACTTC. It translates to CASSGTSGSTEQYF. This chain links TRBV19 with TRBJ2-7; 14 bases map to TRBD2. Germline V gene lookup returns CDR1 LNHDA and CDR2 SQIVND (reference sequence). CDR3 length equals 14 residues. V was pared by 5 bases and J by 6 bases, with 3 bases of the junction left unmatched.

The chain links TRBV28 to TRBJ2-1; D unresolved. Deletions cut 3 bases from V and 5 bases from J, with 23 bases between. Germline values: CDR1 MDHEN, CDR2 SYDVKM. This CDR3 is built from 18 residues. For the CDR3, the DNA is TGTGCCAGCAGTTTTGACATTCGCGCAACGGTCCCCGACAATGAGCAGTTCTTC. Protein: CASSFDIRATVPDNEQFF.

This chain connects TRBV27 to TRBJ1-1; D might be TRBD1 (5 bases). CDR1 is MNHEY and CDR2 is SMNVEV in the germline V gene (reference sequence). The CDR3 has 16 amino acids. The V end was cut by 2 bases, the J end by 4 bases, with 17 bases between. The CDR3 loop is CASSLVSGLVGTEAFF. CDR3 nucleotide sequence: TGTGCCAGCAGTTTAGTGTCAGGGTTGGTAGGCACTGAAGCTTTCTTT.

The chain joins TRBV27 to TRBJ2-7, with D perhaps matching TRBD1 (6 bases). Trimming left V 2 bases short and J 0 bases short, with 17 bases between. The CDR3 is 17 residues long. The V gene's germline CDR1 is MNHEY and CDR2 SMNVEV (reference sequence). The CDR3 sequence: CASSLRGTAESSYEQYF. CDR3 bases: TGTGCCAGCAGTTTAAGGGGGACGGCGGAGAGCTCCTACGAGCAGTACTTC.

This chain joins TRBV27 and TRBJ2-2, with a possible D match to TRBD1 (6 bases). The CDR3 consists of 18 residues. Per the germline V gene, CDR1 is MNHEY and CDR2 is SMNVEV (reference sequence). V was clipped by 1 base and J by 4 bases, with 19 bases between them. The CDR3 spells CASSLYATRTVSTGELFF. CDR3 DNA: TGTGCCAGCAGTTTATACGCTACCCGGACAGTCAGCACCGGGGAGCTGTTTTTT.

V is TRBV19 and J is TRBJ1-1; D is ambiguous. This CDR3 comprises 12 residues. V was trimmed by 5 bases and J by 2 bases, leaving 6 bases between them. Germline V gives CDR1 LNHDA, CDR2 SQIVND (reference sequence). The CDR3 region is CASSWQNTEAFF. DNA for the CDR3: TGTGCCAGTAGTTGGCAAAACACTGAAGCTTTCTTT.

In this sample, this clone turned up once. The chain is built from TRBV18 and TRBJ1-1, with D hard to call. V was shortened by 3 bases and J by 2 bases, with 7 bases between the two germline ends. Germline-derived CDR1 and CDR2 are KGHSH and LQKENI. The CDR3 covers 13 residues. In DNA, the CDR3 is TGTGCCAGCTCACCTAACAGTAACACTGAAGCTTTCTTT. Encoded protein: CASSPNSNTEAFF.

The rearrangement links TRBV19 to TRBJ2-1; 7 positions match TRBD2. The CDR3 extends over 13 amino acids. With 3 bases clipped from V and 7 bases from J, the junction kept 3 bases outside the gene matches. Germline-derived CDR1 and CDR2 are LNHDA and SQIVND (reference sequence). This CDR3 is CASSMGGFNEQFF. The CDR3 region has the DNA TGTGCCAGTAGTATGGGGGGGTTTAATGAGCAGTTCTTC.

As concerns this clone: Other DNA sequences in this sample translate to the same CDR3. The chain combines TRBV6-1 with TRBJ1-1; 7 positions match TRBD1. There are 14 residues in the CDR3. The junction had 2 bases not matched to a gene; V was cut back by 4 bases and J by 0 bases. Germline V CDR1 and CDR2: MNHNS, SASEGT. This chain's CDR3 is CASSVGQLNTEAFF. The CDR3 DNA follows: TGTGCCAGCAGTGTGGGACAGCTGAACACTGAAGCTTTCTTT.

This chain links TRBV5-1 with TRBJ2-7; 7 nucleotides match TRBD1. The CDR3 covers 14 residues. V lost 2 bases and J lost 5; bases outside the gene matches: 7. Germline CDR1 is SGHRS and CDR2 is YFSETQ. CDR3 sequence reads: CASSFTGVVDEQYF. The CDR3 DNA sequence: TGCGCCAGCAGCTTCACAGGGGTTGTCGACGAGCAGTACTTC.

The chain uses TRBV19 and TRBJ2-7, with D uncertain. Germline assignment: CDR1 LNHDA and CDR2 SQIVND (reference sequence). The ends were cut back, 3 bases at V and 3 bases at J, with 12 bases in the middle. CDR3 length: 14 amino acids. CDR3 DNA sequence: TGTGCCAGTAGTATTTCGCTCAACAACTACGAGCAGTACTTC. This sequence encodes CASSISLNNYEQYF.

The CDR3 DNA reads TGTGCCAGCAGCTTGGCGGGAGGCACCGGGGAGCTGTTTTTT. It encodes CASSLAGGTGELFF. The chain combines TRBV7-2 with TRBJ2-2; 8 bases match TRBD2. CDR3 length: 14 amino acids. Germline lookup yields CDR1 SGHTA and CDR2 FQGNSA. V lost 3 bases and J lost 4; bases outside the gene matches: 1.

The sample holds a few counts of this clone. The chain recombines TRBV4-3 with TRBJ1-3; D might be TRBD1 (6 bases). This CDR3 spans 16 amino acids. V was clipped by 1 base and J by 2 bases, with 12 bases between them. From germline, CDR1 is LGHNA and CDR2 YSLEER. The CDR3 bases are TGCGCCAGCAGCCAAGGCAGGGGAGGGGCTGGAAACACCATATATTTT. Its protein is CASSQGRGGAGNTIYF.

J is TRBJ1-3 and V is TRBV9; no reliable D call. Trimming shortened V by 0 bases and J by 0 bases, and 7 bases separated the two germline ends. This CDR3 comprises 15 residues. Germline V gene lookup returns CDR1 SGDLS and CDR2 YYNGEE. The DNA for the CDR3 is TGTGCCAGCAGCGTAGTCCCAGGCTCTGGAAACACCATATATTTT. Protein sequence: CASSVVPGSGNTIYF. Variable domain in full (rest from reference TRBV9 and TRBJ1-3): DSGVTQTPKHLITATGQRVTLRCSPRSGDLSVYWYQQSLDQGLQFLIQYYNGEERAKGNILERFSAQQFPDLHSELNLSSLELGDSALYFCASSVVPGSGNTIYFGEGSWLTVV.

This chain uses TRBV5-1 with TRBJ2-5; the D is unclear. In germline, CDR1 is SGHRS, CDR2 YFSETQ. V gave up 0 bases and J gave up 1 base, with 4 bases separating them. The CDR3 is 13 residues long. The CDR3 DNA reads TGCGCCAGCAGCTTGGACAGCCAAGAGACCCAGTACTTC. Protein sequence: CASSLDSQETQYF.